The TCR beta chain described here comes from a study of beta chain features in type 1 diabetes. V lost 7 bases to trimming and J lost 3 bases, with 16 bases between them. The CDR3 runs to 14 residues. The germline gives CDR1 MDHEN, CDR2 SYDVKM. Expressed TCRB transcripts were sequenced, since all the RNA that had been isolated was reverse transcribed. Assay: immunoSEQ multiplex PCR; the TCRdb copy retains only in-frame clones and omits some. Here the sample spans roughly 400,000 clones, about 16% being singletons. The sequenced sample was naive CD4+ T cells from blood. The TCR sequence derives from a woman between 18 and 30 years old in good health. The chain is built from TRBV28 and TRBJ2-7; D is possibly TRBD1 (5 bases). CDR3 sequence (DNA): TGTGCCAGCATCCGCGCCGGACATAGCTACGAGCAGTACTTC. It specifies CASIRAGHSYEQYF.